Each of the 23 T cell receptor beta chains below was sequenced from the same sample in a study of blood T cell repertoires in COVID-19. Libraries were prepared by immunoSEQ multiplex PCR; TCRdb keeps only in-frame clonotypes and omits some of them. The data contain hundreds of thousands of clones, approximately 90% of them singletons. Sequencing was performed on PBMCs or T cells enriched from blood (not recorded which). These receptors came from a woman in her 40s with acute COVID-19.

The chain employs TRBV11-2 and TRBJ2-2, with 8 bases fitting TRBD2. With V trimmed by 1 base and J by 3 bases, 10 bases remained unmatched. The CDR3 loop spans 18 amino acids. In germline, CDR1 is SGHAT, CDR2 FQNNGV. The CDR3: CASSLVAGGGGDTGELFF. The CDR3 region has the DNA TGTGCCAGCAGCTTAGTCGCGGGAGGCGGGGGTGACACCGGGGAGCTGTTTTTT.

This clone was detected only a few times. V is TRBV4-1 and J is TRBJ1-2; 7 nucleotides agree with TRBD1. The germline V gene has CDR1 MGHRA and CDR2 YSYEKL. The CDR3 spans 13 residues. The ends lost 5 bases at V and 7 bases at J; junction bases unmatched: 7. The DNA for the CDR3 is TGCGCCAGCAGCATCAGACAGGGCGGTGGCTACACCTTC. This sequence encodes CASSIRQGGGYTF.

The chain employs TRBV4-1 and TRBJ1-5; D is perhaps TRBD1 (6 bases). V lost 3 bases, J lost 6 bases, and 6 bases lay in between. Germline CDR1 and CDR2: MGHRA and YSYEKL. The CDR3 spans 12 residues. CDR3: CASSQGAQPQHF. CDR3 sequence (DNA): TGCGCCAGCAGCCAGGGGGCTCAGCCCCAGCATTTT.

This clone has just a few counts. The rearrangement links TRBV25-1 to TRBJ1-1; D unresolved. Germline V CDR1 and CDR2: MGHDK, SYGVNS. Trimming cost V 2 bases and J 11 bases, with 12 bases left between them. The CDR3 contains 12 residues. CDR3 sequence: CASSERRQDAFF. Written as DNA, the CDR3 is TGTGCCAGCAGTGAAAGGAGGCAGGACGCTTTCTTT.

CDR3: CASTRASGYEQFF. The CDR3 DNA reads TGTGCCAGCACCAGAGCTAGCGGGTACGAGCAGTTCTTC. V is TRBV2 and J is TRBJ2-1, with 8 bases identical to TRBD2. V shed 7 bases and J 10 bases; nucleotides not matched to a gene: 9. Germline V gene sequence: CDR1 SNHLY, CDR2 FYNNEI. The CDR3 is made up of 13 amino acids.

The rearrangement links TRBV7-8 to TRBJ1-4; D not resolved. CDR1 is SGHVS and CDR2 is FQNEAQ in the germline V gene. The CDR3 sequence is 16 residues long. V was cut by 1 base and J by 0 bases, with 9 bases left in between. CDR3: CASSLDRSATNEKLFF. In DNA form, the CDR3 reads TGTGCCAGCAGCTTAGACCGGAGTGCAACTAATGAAAAACTGTTTTTT.

The chain joins TRBV10-3 to TRBJ1-2, with TRBD1 matching over 8 bases. V was clipped by 6 bases and J by 5 bases; unmatched bases: 8. CDR1 is ENHRY and CDR2 is SYGVKD in the germline V gene. This CDR3 is 14 amino acids long. CDR3 amino acids: CAISIGTGLYGYTF. Written as DNA, the CDR3 is TGTGCCATCAGCATCGGGACAGGACTATATGGCTACACCTTC.

The chain carries TRBV9 and TRBJ2-5, with TRBD1 matching 12 bases. This CDR3 region has 17 residues. Germline V gene data show CDR1 as SGDLS and CDR2 as YYNGEE. V dropped 4 bases and J dropped 4; count of bases not matched to a gene: 11. This chain's CDR3 is CASSLGDRGRVAETQYF. The CDR3 region has the DNA TGTGCCAGCAGCCTCGGGGACAGGGGGCGGGTGGCAGAGACCCAGTACTTC.

The genes are TRBV6-1 and TRBJ1-6, with D possibly matching TRBD1 (5 bases). The CDR3 extends over 16 amino acids. The germline V gene encodes CDR1 MNHNS and CDR2 SASEGT. V was pared by 2 bases and J by 10 bases, with 18 bases between. The chain's CDR3 is CASSEMAQLGGSPLHF. CDR3 in DNA: TGTGCCAGCAGTGAAATGGCACAGCTCGGGGGATCACCCCTCCACTTT.

The rearrangement links TRBV7-8 to TRBJ2-7; maybe TRBD2 (5 bases). Germline CDR1 reads SGHVS; CDR2 reads FQNEAQ. The CDR3 extends over 15 amino acids. Between the trimmed V and J ends, which lost 3 bases and 1 base, there was a span of 13 bases. The CDR3 DNA reads TGTGCCAGCAGCTTCTGGTCTGGACTGTCCTACGAGCAGTACTTC. It is translated as CASSFWSGLSYEQYF.

J is TRBJ2-3 and V is TRBV7-9; D possibly corresponds to TRBD2 (5 bases). V was cut by 4 bases and J by 4 bases, with 21 bases left in between. This CDR3 region has 17 residues. CDR1 and CDR2 from the germline V gene are SEHNR and FQNEAQ (reference sequence). The CDR3 sequence: CASSSVRGREHPDTQYF. CDR3 in DNA: TGTGCCAGCAGCTCGGTACGTGGGAGAGAGCACCCAGATACGCAGTATTTT.

The chain combines TRBV27 with TRBJ1-1, with D uncertain. Germline values: CDR1 MNHEY, CDR2 SMNVEV (reference sequence). Trimming removed 3 bases from V and 1 base from J, with 15 bases in between. The CDR3 has 16 residues. DNA of the CDR3: TGTGCCAGCAGTTTTTGGTGGGTCGGGAAGAACACTGAAGCTTTCTTT. It specifies CASSFWWVGKNTEAFF.

This clone was recorded at least ten times. This chain joins TRBV7-6 and TRBJ2-3; tentatively, D is TRBD2 (5 bases). The CDR3 sequence is 15 residues long. CDR1 SGHVS and CDR2 FNYEAQ come from the germline V gene. V lost 5 bases, J lost 4 bases, and 16 bases lay in between. The CDR3 DNA reads TGTGCCAGCAGCACGGAGGACCAAGTCGCAGATACGCAGTATTTT. It encodes CASSTEDQVADTQYF.

This clone occurred once. This chain joins TRBV7-9 and TRBJ1-1; the D is unclear. The CDR3 totals 10 residues. Germline V CDR1 and CDR2: SEHNR, FQNEAQ (reference sequence). With 4 bases removed from V and 7 bases from J, the gap between germline ends came to 4 bases. CDR3 nucleotide sequence: TGTGCCAGCAGCTATCTTGAAGCTTTCTTT. Translation gives CASSYLEAFF.

This clone was detected once. The same CDR3 also results from other DNA sequences found in this sample. The chain has TRBV7-2 and TRBJ1-5, with 7 bases identical to TRBD1. CDR3 length: 13 residues. Germline V gene sequence: CDR1 SGHTA, CDR2 FQGNSA. With V trimmed by 4 bases and J by 5 bases, 2 bases remained unmatched. CDR3 region: CASSSQGDQPQHF. Here the CDR3 DNA reads TGTGCCAGCAGCTCCCAGGGGGATCAGCCCCAGCATTTT.

The gene calls are TRBV1 and TRBJ2-1; the table's D call, TRBD2, has no DNA check behind it. TRBV1 is a listed pseudogene. This CDR3 has 15 amino acids. The CDR3 region is CTSSSGILPYNEQFF. CDR3 coding DNA: TGCACCAGCAGCTCCGGTATCCTACCCTACAATGAGCAGTTCTTC.

Comment on this clone: A single base separates this from a much larger clone, so it may be a read error. This sample also contains other DNA sequences that code for the same CDR3. The CDR3 is CASSLIGRGDTQYF. The CDR3, as DNA: TGTGCCAGCAGCTTAATCGGGCGGGGGGATACGCAGTATTTT. This sequence joins TRBV7-3 and TRBJ2-3, with 7 bases identical to TRBD2. Unmatched junction bases numbered 4, after V lost 1 base and J lost 6 bases. In germline, CDR1 is SGHTA, CDR2 FQGTGA. The CDR3 is 14 amino acids.

The V and J genes are TRBV6-5 and TRBJ1-2; 7 bases agree with TRBD1. Germline values: CDR1 MNHEY, CDR2 SVGAGI. The CDR3 sequence is 14 residues long. The V segment lost 5 bases and the J segment 2 bases; nucleotides outside the gene matches: 5. CDR3 DNA: TGTGCCAGCAGTCTAGACAGGGACAACTATGGCTACACCTTC. This codes for CASSLDRDNYGYTF.

The CDR3 region has the DNA TGTGCCAGCTCACCAATGGGACAGGGGATAGGTAGTCAGCCCCAGCATTTT. Amino acid sequence: CASSPMGQGIGSQPQHF. The gene calls are TRBV18 and TRBJ1-5, with 10 positions matching TRBD1. This CDR3 region has 17 residues. CDR1 KGHSH and CDR2 LQKENI come from the germline V gene. J lost 6 bases, V lost 2 bases, and 10 bases had no gene match.

The J gene is TRBJ2-5, the V gene TRBV5-5, with TRBD2 identical over 7 bases. Germline V gene data show CDR1 as SGHKS and CDR2 as YYEKEE (reference sequence). This CDR3 spans 14 amino acids. After removal of 5 bases from V and 1 base from J, the junction contained 5 bases not matched to a gene. The CDR3 loop reads CASSGLGVQETQYF. The CDR3 coding sequence is TGTGCCAGCAGTGGACTAGGGGTCCAAGAGACCCAGTACTTC. The full variable domain, its missing parts supplied by reference TRBV5-5 and TRBJ2-5, is DAGVTQSPTHLIKTRGQQVTLRCSPISGHKSVSWYQQVLGQGPQFIFQYYEKEERGRGNFPDRFSARQFPNYSSELNVNALLLGDSALYLCASSGLGVQETQYFGPGTRLLVL.

V and J are TRBV10-3 and TRBJ2-5; 7 nucleotides match TRBD2. CDR3 length: 19 residues. Trimming cost V 4 bases and J 1 base; bases outside gene matches: 18. Germline V lookup: CDR1 ENHRY, CDR2 SYGVKD. CDR3 protein: CAISGAEGRTGGLQETQYF. The DNA for the CDR3 is TGTGCCATCAGTGGCGCCGAGGGCCGAACGGGAGGCCTCCAAGAGACCCAGTACTTC.

In this sample, this clone turned up once. The gene calls are TRBV6-2 or TRBV6-3 and TRBJ2-4; D perhaps matches TRBD1 (6 bases). The CDR3 consists of 15 residues. In germline, CDR1 is MNHEY, CDR2 SVGEGT. Trimming left V 5 bases short and J 4 bases short, with 15 bases between. This CDR3 reads CASSTVEQGKNIQYF. CDR3 nucleotide sequence: TGTGCCAGCAGTACAGTGGAACAGGGAAAAAACATTCAGTACTTC.

This clone has more than one count but fewer than ten. The V gene is TRBV2, the J gene TRBJ2-4, with D possibly TRBD2 on 6 matching bases. Germline V lookup: CDR1 SNHLY, CDR2 FYNNEI. The V gene lost 4 bases and the J gene lost 1 base, with 8 bases spanning the gap. This CDR3 is built from 14 residues. CDR3 bases: TGTGCCAGCAGTGTGAGCGGGGCCAAAAACATTCAGTACTTC. Translation gives CASSVSGAKNIQYF. Full variable domain (rest looked up from reference TRBV2 and TRBJ2-4): EPEVTQTPSHQVTQMGQEVILRCVPISNHLYFYWYRQILGQKVEFLVSFYNNEISEKSEIFDDQFSVERPDGSNFTLKIRSTKLEDSAMYFCASSVSGAKNIQYFGAGTRLSVL.